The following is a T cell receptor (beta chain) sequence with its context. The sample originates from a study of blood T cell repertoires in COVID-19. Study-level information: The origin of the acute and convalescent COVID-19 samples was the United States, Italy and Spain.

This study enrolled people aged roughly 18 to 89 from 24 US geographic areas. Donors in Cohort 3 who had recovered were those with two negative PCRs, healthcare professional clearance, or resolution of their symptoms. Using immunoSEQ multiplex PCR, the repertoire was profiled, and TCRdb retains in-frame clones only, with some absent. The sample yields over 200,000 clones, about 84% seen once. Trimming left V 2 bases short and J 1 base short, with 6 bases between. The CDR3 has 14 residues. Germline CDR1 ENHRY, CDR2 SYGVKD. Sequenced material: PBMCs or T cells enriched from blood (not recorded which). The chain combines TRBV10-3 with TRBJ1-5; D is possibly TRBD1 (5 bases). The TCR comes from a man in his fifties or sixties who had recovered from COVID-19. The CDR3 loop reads CAISEGQSNQPQHF. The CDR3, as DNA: TGTGCCATCAGTGAGGGACAAAGCAATCAGCCCCAGCATTTT.